These 11 T cell receptor beta chains were sequenced from one sample in a study of OX40 agonist ivuxolimab in advanced cancers. Profiled with immunoSEQ multiplex PCR; TCRdb holds only in-frame clones, not every one. The data show about 30,000 clones, just over 90% seen once. The sample was CD4+ or CD8+ T cells sorted from blood, taken in a trial of the OX40 agonist ivuxolimab. Source of these receptors: an adult with an advanced solid tumor such as melanoma, head and neck, liver or kidney cancer.

The chain is built from TRBV4-3 and TRBJ2-1, with 10 bases lining up with TRBD2. CDR3 size: 18 residues. Trimming cost V 0 bases and J 4 bases; bases outside gene matches: 9. Germline CDR1 and CDR2: LGHNA and YSLEER. CDR3 sequence (DNA): TGCGCCAGCAGCCAAGATGAGGGGCTAGCGGGAGTGTACAATGAGCAGTTCTTC. Translated: CASSQDEGLAGVYNEQFF.

The genes are TRBV19 and TRBJ2-1, with 11 bases that match TRBD2. Germline V gene sequence: CDR1 LNHDA, CDR2 SQIVND (reference sequence). The CDR3 totals 15 residues. The ends lost 6 bases at V and 6 bases at J; junction bases unmatched: 7. The DNA for the CDR3 is TGTGCCAGTAGAACGCTAGCGGGAGGTTCCAATGAGCAGTTCTTC. Protein: CASRTLAGGSNEQFF.

The chain carries TRBV30 and TRBJ2-5; D not certain. The germline CDR1 and CDR2 sequences are GTSNPN and SVGIG (reference sequence). This CDR3 has 10 residues. The germline V and J ends were trimmed by 5 bases and 4 bases, with 5 bases remaining between them. In DNA, the CDR3 is TGTGCCTGGTCCGGAGAGACCCAGTACTTC. Translating it yields CAWSGETQYF.

The rearrangement uses TRBV7-8 and TRBJ1-2, with TRBD1 matching 12 bases. With 1 base clipped from V and 4 bases from J, the junction kept 4 bases outside the gene matches. The CDR3 is made up of 16 amino acids. Germline V gene sequence: CDR1 SGHVS, CDR2 FQNEAQ. In DNA, the CDR3 is TGTGCCAGCAGCTTAGGTGGGACAGGGGGCGGCTATGGCTACACCTTC. Its translation: CASSLGGTGGGYGYTF.

The genes are TRBV28 and TRBJ2-2; D remains unclear. The CDR3 runs to 14 residues. Germline V gives CDR1 MDHEN, CDR2 SYDVKM. Trimming cost V 1 base and J 4 bases, with 7 bases left between them. The CDR3 sequence is CASSLFAGTGELFF. CDR3 coding DNA: TGTGCCAGCAGTTTATTTGCAGGCACCGGGGAGCTGTTTTTT.

The V call is TRBV6-1, the J call TRBJ1-5; 12 nucleotides agree with TRBD1. The CDR3 loop spans 19 amino acids. The J segment lost 1 base and the V segment lost 8 bases, leaving 15 bases of the junction unmatched. Germline V gene sequence: CDR1 MNHNS, CDR2 SASEGT. This CDR3 is CASLEGGTGGRGSNQPQHF. The DNA for the CDR3 is TGTGCCAGCCTTGAAGGGGGGACAGGGGGCCGTGGGAGCAATCAGCCCCAGCATTTT.

Concerning this clone itself: Germline is not matched at one junction end, which may reflect a read error. V usage is TRBV4-1 and J usage is TRBJ1-4; D unclear. Germline CDR1 and CDR2: MGHRA and YSYEKL. The CDR3 is 13 residues long. CDR3 loop: CASSRRINIGFNF. DNA of the CDR3: TGCGCCAGCAGCCGACGAATTAACATCGGGTTTAATTTT.

The rearrangement joins TRBV27 to TRBJ2-1, with TRBD2 identical over 11 bases. This CDR3 contains 16 residues. The ends lost 2 bases at V and 3 bases at J; junction bases unmatched: 3. The germline V gene encodes CDR1 MNHEY and CDR2 SMNVEV (reference sequence). For the CDR3, the DNA is TGTGCCAGCAGTTTAATTCTAGCGGGAGGCTACAATGAGCAGTTCTTC. Its translation is CASSLILAGGYNEQFF.

Remarks on this clone: Within the sample, other DNA sequences also encode this same CDR3. The genes are TRBV5-4 and TRBJ1-1, with D perhaps matching TRBD1 (6 bases). The germline CDR1 and CDR2 sequences are SGHNT and YYREEE (reference sequence). The ends were cut back, 4 bases at V and 0 bases at J, with 16 bases in the middle. The CDR3 is 16 residues long. The CDR3 loop is CASSITGTYMNTEAFF. CDR3 coding DNA: TGTGCCAGCAGCATTACAGGGACCTACATGAACACTGAAGCTTTCTTT.

The chain joins TRBV28 to TRBJ2-7; D may correspond to TRBD1 or TRBD2 (5 bases each). V dropped 5 bases and J dropped 5 bases, with 19 bases sitting between them. CDR3 size: 15 residues. Looked up from germline, CDR1 is MDHEN and CDR2 is SYDVKM. CDR3 sequence reads: CASSHPRGREHEQYF. In DNA, the CDR3 is TGTGCCAGCAGTCATCCTAGGGGCCGGGAACACGAGCAGTACTTC.

V usage is TRBV14 and J usage is TRBJ2-3, with D uncertain. The CDR3 length is 13 residues. Germline assignment: CDR1 SGHDN and CDR2 FVKESK. With 0 bases removed from V and 4 bases from J, the gap between germline ends came to 5 bases. DNA for the CDR3: TGTGCCAGCAGCCAAGATCTAGCAGATACGCAGTATTTT. The encoded protein is CASSQDLADTQYF.